This entry describes one T cell receptor beta chain. The data belong to a study of blood T cell repertoires in COVID-19. Study-level information: Samples came from the United States, Italy and Spain, spanning acute and convalescent COVID-19. The cDNA or gDNA used as material had been derived from T cells, B-cell-depleted T cells, or PBMCs.

The CDR3 totals 19 residues. J lost 0 bases, V lost 6 bases, and 14 bases had no gene match. Germline values: CDR1 LNHDA, CDR2 SQIVND (reference sequence). How the authors handled the data: Nucleated cell number was recorded as an estimate derived from reference gene primer amplification. Produced via immunoSEQ multiplex PCR; TCRdb's table is partial and in-frame only. V, J and clone size reflect that table, while D and trimming were determined from the DNA. This table holds tens of thousands of clones, about four fifths found once. Material for sequencing was peripheral blood. The gene calls are TRBV19 and TRBJ2-1; 10 positions agree with TRBD2. This TCR derives from a human donor in a cohort sampled during active COVID-19. Here the CDR3 reads CASRALGSGGGTSYNEQFF. The CDR3 nucleotides are TGTGCCAGTAGAGCTCTGGGCAGCGGGGGGGGAACCTCCTACAATGAGCAGTTCTTC.